These 15 T cell receptor beta chains came from one sample sequenced in a study of cytomegalovirus exposure and HLA in healthy donors (dated by TCRdb to about 2017). To prepare the library, the immunoSEQ multiplex PCR assay was applied. TCRdb retrieved this table from immuneACCESS and kept in-frame rearrangements only. Not all clones are present; in checked studies, unresolved V genes account for under half, and no reason is known for the remainder. The sample yields around 65,000 clones; around 93% were counted once. The top ten clonotypes cover approximately 5.3% of the sample. Sequencing was carried out using PBMCs. These receptor sequences come from a man younger than 30 in good health and CMV-seropositive.

This clone is a singleton in its sample. This chain uses TRBV4-1 with TRBJ2-1; D call uncertain. This CDR3 is 11 amino acids long. CDR1 is MGHRA, CDR2 YSYEKL, per germline. V lost 6 bases to trimming and J lost 8 bases, with 8 bases between them. The CDR3 coding sequence is TGCGCCAGCAGTCGTTTCGATGAGCAGTTCTTC. Translating it yields CASSRFDEQFF.

The chain links TRBV11-2 to TRBJ1-5; D ambiguous. V lost 1 base to trimming and J lost 6 bases, with 7 bases between them. The CDR3 covers 13 residues. The germline V gene encodes CDR1 SGHAT and CDR2 FQNNGV. For the CDR3, the DNA is TGTGCCAGCAGCTTAGGGACTCGTCAGCCCCAGCATTTT. This codes for CASSLGTRQPQHF.

This chain links TRBV28 with TRBJ2-7, with 10 bases fitting TRBD2. The V and J ends lost 6 bases and 4 bases, in that order; junction bases with no gene match: 3. The length of the CDR3 is 13 residues. Germline assignment: CDR1 MDHEN and CDR2 SYDVKM. The CDR3 DNA sequence: TGTGCCAGCAGCCTGGGACTAGCGTACGAGCAGTACTTC. Encoded protein: CASSLGLAYEQYF.

The chain joins TRBV11-3 to TRBJ1-2; TRBD1 agrees at 7 bases. This CDR3 has 16 residues. V lost 0 bases and J lost 1; bases outside the gene matches: 5. CDR1 SGHNT and CDR2 YENEEA come from the germline V gene. CDR3 in amino acids: CASSLDQDRLNYGYTF. In nucleotides, the CDR3 is TGTGCCAGCAGCTTAGATCAGGACAGGCTTAACTATGGCTACACCTTC.

The chain recombines TRBV11-2 with TRBJ2-3; D gene uncertain. The CDR3 is 15 amino acids. Trimming removed 5 bases at V and 1 base at J, with 13 bases between. Germline loops: CDR1 SGHAT, CDR2 FQNNGV. The CDR3, as DNA: TGTGCCAGCAGCACGACCCCCACAGGCACAGATACGCAGTATTTT. Translating it yields CASSTTPTGTDTQYF.

This clone was observed a single time. This chain connects TRBV5-1 to TRBJ2-4; TRBD1 aligns across 10 bases. The CDR3 has 20 residues. Germline CDR1 is SGHRS and CDR2 is YFSETQ. The V gene end was trimmed by 4 bases and the J gene end by 1 base; junction bases not matched to a gene: 17. The CDR3 bases are TGCGCCAGCAGCGGTGGGACAGGGGCTAGAGGAAGGGTCGCCAAAAACATTCAGTACTTC. As protein: CASSGGTGARGRVAKNIQYF.

This clone was recorded a few times. The chain couples TRBV6-1 to TRBJ2-7; 9 bases are shared with TRBD2. V was pared by 0 bases and J by 2 bases, with 2 bases of the junction left unmatched. This CDR3 spans 15 amino acids. Germline V gene sequence: CDR1 MNHNS, CDR2 SASEGT. The CDR3 is CASSEAAGGTYEQYF. CDR3 sequence (DNA): TGTGCCAGCAGTGAAGCAGCGGGGGGAACCTACGAGCAGTACTTC.

This clone was picked up one time. This chain uses TRBV25-1 with TRBJ2-1; D is unresolved. Trimming stripped 5 bases from V and 8 bases from J, with 4 bases between. Germline V lookup: CDR1 MGHDK, CDR2 SYGVNS. The CDR3 covers 10 residues. In DNA, the CDR3 is TGTGCCAGCAGTTCTTATGAGCAGTTCTTC. Translation gives CASSSYEQFF.

This rearrangement joins TRBV11-2 to TRBJ1-1; TRBD1 agrees at 8 bases. J was trimmed by 5 bases and V by 0 bases; bases with no gene match: 11. This CDR3 comprises 17 residues. Germline-derived CDR1 and CDR2 are SGHAT and FQNNGV. The CDR3 region is CASSLDFSGGVWTEAFF. CDR3 coding DNA: TGTGCCAGCAGCTTAGATTTCTCAGGGGGCGTATGGACTGAAGCTTTCTTT.

The V and J genes are TRBV28 and TRBJ1-1, with D hard to call. Germline loops: CDR1 MDHEN, CDR2 SYDVKM. The V end lost 4 bases, the J end lost 5 bases, and 14 bases lay between the germline ends. The CDR3 contains 14 residues. CDR3 DNA sequence: TGTGCCAGCAGTTCCCTAAGCGGGGTAACTGAAGCTTTCTTT. It yields the protein CASSSLSGVTEAFF.

The rearrangement uses TRBV28 and TRBJ1-5; 7 bases are a match to TRBD1. With 3 bases clipped from V and 2 bases from J, the junction kept 16 bases outside the gene matches. CDR3 length: 19 amino acids. Germline CDR1 reads MDHEN; CDR2 reads SYDVKM. The CDR3 protein is CASSFQGQSTLGGNQPQHF. The CDR3 DNA reads as TGTGCCAGCAGTTTCCAGGGACAGTCCACCTTAGGGGGCAATCAGCCCCAGCATTTT.

V and J are TRBV6-5 and TRBJ1-2, with 10 bases aligning to TRBD1. J lost 6 bases, V lost 6 bases, and 4 bases had no gene match. This CDR3 is 13 amino acids long. Germline CDR1 MNHEY, CDR2 SVGAGI. DNA of the CDR3: TGTGCCAGCAGCCCTGACAGGGGGCATGGCTACACCTTC. As protein: CASSPDRGHGYTF.

This clone was seen a handful of times. This chain joins TRBV2 and TRBJ2-5, with TRBD1 matching over 10 bases. The CDR3 is 16 amino acids. J was trimmed by 5 bases and V by 6 bases; bases with no gene match: 12. The germline V gene has CDR1 SNHLY and CDR2 FYNNEI. This chain's CDR3 is CASRAEDRGYRETQYF. CDR3 nucleotides: TGTGCCAGCAGGGCAGAGGACAGGGGGTATAGGGAGACCCAGTACTTC.

The chain recombines TRBV27 with TRBJ2-6; unclear D gene. Germline V lookup: CDR1 MNHEY, CDR2 SMNVEV (reference sequence). Trimming took 1 base from V and 0 from J, leaving 10 bases between them. CDR3 length equals 17 residues. CDR3 DNA: TGTGCCAGCAGTTTATTGAGCGATAGCTCTGGGGCCAACGTCCTGACTTTC. Encoded protein: CASSLLSDSSGANVLTF.

The gene calls are TRBV28 and TRBJ2-3; 8 bases are shared with TRBD2. The CDR3 sequence is 16 residues long. V trimming: 2 bases; J trimming: 4 bases; junction bases outside the gene matches: 8. Germline V gives CDR1 MDHEN, CDR2 SYDVKM. Written as DNA, the CDR3 is TGTGCCAGCAGTTTACCCTCTGCGGGAGGCCCAGATACGCAGTATTTT. Translation: CASSLPSAGGPDTQYF.